This TCR beta chain was obtained from a study of technical replicates of blood from several donors (dated by TCRdb to 2017 to 2019). The CDR3 spans 14 residues, from the cysteine through the phenylalanine. Only the CDR3 part of the read is kept: 42 bases, read in frame from the first base. V is cut back by 3 bases and J by 4 bases, with 3 bases in the junction unmatched. From the germline V gene (reference sequence), CDR1 is SGHNT and CDR2 is YYREEE. Receptors were amplified or captured by the immunoSEQ multiplex PCR assay. The table was pulled from immuneACCESS by TCRdb, which kept in-frame rearrangements only. Such tables lose some clones; where checked, under half of the loss comes from unresolved V genes, and the rest has no known cause. The table for this sample lists around 80,000 clones; more than 80% of them were counted only once. About 0.27% of the sample comes from the top ten. Comments on this clone: Its antigen has not been determined. No much larger clonotype is one base removed from it; base qualities were not supplied.

Sequenced: T cells isolated from PBMCs. The chain is made from TRBV5-4 and TRBJ1-3; 8 nucleotides in the junction match TRBD1. This TCR was recovered from a human donor in good health. Read as DNA, the sequence is TGTGCCAGCAGCTACAGGGGGTCCGGAAACACCATATATTTT. Translated, this gives CASSYRGSGNTIYF.